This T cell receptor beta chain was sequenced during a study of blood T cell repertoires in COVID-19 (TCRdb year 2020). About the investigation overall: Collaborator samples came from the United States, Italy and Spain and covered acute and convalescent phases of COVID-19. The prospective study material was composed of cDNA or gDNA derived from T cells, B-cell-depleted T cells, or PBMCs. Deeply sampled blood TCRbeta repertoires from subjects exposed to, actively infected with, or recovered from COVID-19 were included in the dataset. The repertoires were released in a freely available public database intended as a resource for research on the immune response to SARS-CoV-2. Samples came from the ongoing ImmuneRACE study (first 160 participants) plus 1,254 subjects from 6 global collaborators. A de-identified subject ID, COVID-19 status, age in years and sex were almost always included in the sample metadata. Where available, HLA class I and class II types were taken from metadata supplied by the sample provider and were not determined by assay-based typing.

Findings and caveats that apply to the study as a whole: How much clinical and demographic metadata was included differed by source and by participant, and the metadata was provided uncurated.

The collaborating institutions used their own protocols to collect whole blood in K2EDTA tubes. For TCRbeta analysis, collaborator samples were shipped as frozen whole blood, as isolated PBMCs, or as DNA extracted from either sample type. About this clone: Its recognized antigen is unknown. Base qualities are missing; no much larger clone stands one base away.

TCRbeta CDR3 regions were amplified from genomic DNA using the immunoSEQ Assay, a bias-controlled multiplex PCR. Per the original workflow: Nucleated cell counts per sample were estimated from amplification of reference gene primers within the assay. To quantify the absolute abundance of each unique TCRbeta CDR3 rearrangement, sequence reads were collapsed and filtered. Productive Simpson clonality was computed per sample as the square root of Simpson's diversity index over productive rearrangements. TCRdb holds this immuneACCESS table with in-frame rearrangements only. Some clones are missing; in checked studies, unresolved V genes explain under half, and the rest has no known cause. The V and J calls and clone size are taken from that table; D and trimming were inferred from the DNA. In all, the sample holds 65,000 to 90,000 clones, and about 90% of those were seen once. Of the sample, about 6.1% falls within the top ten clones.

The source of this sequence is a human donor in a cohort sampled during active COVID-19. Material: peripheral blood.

The CDR3 here reads CASSQDSYYGYTF. The DNA is TGTGCCAGCAGTCAGGACAGTTACTATGGCTACACCTTC. Here the chain combines TRBV7-9 and TRBJ1-2; TRBD1 is possibly the D segment (6 matching bases). The CDR3 covers 13 residues, taking in both the cysteine and the phenylalanine. Only CDR3 DNA is held: 39 bases, read in frame from base 1. Relative to germline, V is 6 bases shorter and J is 3 bases shorter, with 11 bases between their ends. Based on the germline V gene (reference sequence), the CDR1 and CDR2 sequences are SEHNR and FQNEAQ.